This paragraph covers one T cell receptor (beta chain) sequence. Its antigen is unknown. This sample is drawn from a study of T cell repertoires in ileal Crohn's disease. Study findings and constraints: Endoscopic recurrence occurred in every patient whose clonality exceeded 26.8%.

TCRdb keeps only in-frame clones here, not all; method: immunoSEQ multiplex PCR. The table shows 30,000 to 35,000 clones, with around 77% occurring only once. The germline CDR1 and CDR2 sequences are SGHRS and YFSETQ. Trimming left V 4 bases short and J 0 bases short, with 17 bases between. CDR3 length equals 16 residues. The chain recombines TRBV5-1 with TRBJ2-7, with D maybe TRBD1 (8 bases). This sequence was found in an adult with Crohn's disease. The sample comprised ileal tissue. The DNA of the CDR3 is TGCGCCAGCAGCGTGGGGGGGACAGGTGGCTCCTACGAGCAGTACTTC. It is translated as CASSVGGTGGSYEQYF. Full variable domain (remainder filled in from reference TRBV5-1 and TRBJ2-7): KAGVTQTPRYLIKTRGQQVTLSCSPISGHRSVSWYQQTPGQGLQFLFEYFSETQRNKGNFPGRFSGRQFSNSRSEMNVSTLELGDSALYLCASSVGGTGGSYEQYFGPGTRLTVT.